A selection of T cell receptor beta chains follows, all from one sample in a study of blood T cell repertoires in COVID-19. Here immunoSEQ multiplex PCR was the method, and the copy in TCRdb shows in-frame clones only, minus some. The sample includes under 250,000 clones, around 82% of them seen just once. The material sequenced was PBMCs or T cells enriched from blood (not recorded which). The source of these receptors is a woman aged 50 to 60 who had been exposed to COVID-19. Both conserved end residues are part of each CDR3. The D gene is left open where the match is weak. Some rows mark clone size as missing; the rest say once, few, many or name a class of expanded clone.

clone_size: once
v_call: TRBV11-3
j_call: TRBJ2-3
d_call: TRBD2
cdr3_nt: TGTGCCAGCAGCCCAAGCGGGGGGGTTCCAGATACGCAGTATTTT
cdr3_aa: CASSPSGGVPDTQYF

clone_size: few
v_call: TRBV19
j_call: TRBJ1-1
d_call: NA
cdr3_nt: TGTGCCAGTAGTATAAACCCAGGGAACACTGAAGCTTTCTTT
cdr3_aa: CASSINPGNTEAFF

clone_size: NA
v_call: TRBV6-2/TRBV6-3
j_call: TRBJ1-2
d_call: TRBD1
cdr3_nt: TGTGCCAGCAGTTACGGGGACAGGAATGGCTACACCTTC
cdr3_aa: CASSYGDRNGYTF

clone_size: NA
v_call: TRBV19
j_call: TRBJ1-6
d_call: TRBD1
cdr3_nt: TGTGCCAGTAGTATGTCCGGGACAGCGAGCAATTCACCCCTCCACTTT
cdr3_aa: CASSMSGTASNSPLHF

clone_size: NA
v_call: TRBV29-1
j_call: TRBJ1-1
d_call: NA
cdr3_nt: TGCAGCGTTGTCAGGGGGAACACTGAAGCTTTCTTT
cdr3_aa: CSVVRGNTEAFF

clone_size: NA
v_call: TRBV2
j_call: TRBJ2-5
d_call: TRBD1
cdr3_nt: TGTGCCAGAGACGGGACAGGGGGCTCGGAGACCCAGTACTTC
cdr3_aa: CARDGTGGSETQYF

clone_size: NA
v_call: TRBV7-9
j_call: TRBJ1-1
d_call: NA
cdr3_nt: TGTGCCAGCAGCTTATCAACAGACACTGAAGCTTTCTTT
cdr3_aa: CASSLSTDTEAFF

clone_size: NA
v_call: TRBV7-7
j_call: TRBJ2-6
d_call: NA
cdr3_nt: TGTGCCAGCAGCGACTTGGCCTCTGGGGCCAACGTCCTGACTTTC
cdr3_aa: CASSDLASGANVLTF

clone_size: NA
v_call: TRBV6-1
j_call: TRBJ2-2
d_call: NA
cdr3_nt: TGTGCCAGCAGTGAAGCCCCCCGGCTAGCCTCCGGGGAGCTGTTTTTT
cdr3_aa: CASSEAPRLASGELFF

clone_size: NA
v_call: TRBV6-5
j_call: TRBJ1-4
d_call: TRBD1
cdr3_nt: TGTGCCAGTTTAAGGGGACAGGTTTCGGAAAAACTGTTTTTT
cdr3_aa: CASLRGQVSEKLFF

clone_size: NA
v_call: TRBV7-2
j_call: TRBJ2-2
d_call: TRBD1
cdr3_nt: TGTGCCAGCAGCCGCGGGACAGGGCCCACCGGGGAGCTGTTTTTT
cdr3_aa: CASSRGTGPTGELFF

clone_size: once
v_call: TRBV6-6
j_call: TRBJ2-7
d_call: NA
cdr3_nt: TGTGCCAGCAGTTACTCTTTACACTCCTACGAGCAGTACTTC
cdr3_aa: CASSYSLHSYEQYF

clone_size: NA
v_call: TRBV10-2
j_call: TRBJ1-2
d_call: NA
cdr3_nt: TGCGCCAGCAGTGAAATTTCGGGCTATGGCTACACCTTC
cdr3_aa: CASSEISGYGYTF

clone_size: NA
v_call: TRBV12-3/TRBV12-4
j_call: TRBJ1-2
d_call: NA
cdr3_nt: TGTGCCAGCAGTTTTGAGGGTCGCTACACCTTC
cdr3_aa: CASSFEGRYTF

clone_size: NA
v_call: TRBV29-1
j_call: TRBJ1-2
d_call: NA
cdr3_nt: TGCAGCGTGGATAGGGGTTATGGCTACACCTTC
cdr3_aa: CSVDRGYGYTF

clone_size: few
v_call: TRBV19
j_call: TRBJ1-4
d_call: NA
cdr3_nt: TGTGCCAGTAGTGTCGACAGGGAAAAACTGTTTTTT
cdr3_aa: CASSVDREKLFF

clone_size: NA
v_call: TRBV2
j_call: TRBJ1-1
d_call: NA
cdr3_nt: TGTGCCAGCAGTGAAGCTCCTAGCGGCAAAGCTTTCTTT
cdr3_aa: CASSEAPSGKAFF

clone_size: few
v_call: TRBV4-2
j_call: TRBJ2-5
d_call: TRBD2
cdr3_nt: TGTGCCAGCAGCCAAGGTGGAGGCGGGGGGGGAGAGACCCAGTACTTC
cdr3_aa: CASSQGGGGGGETQYF

clone_size: NA
v_call: TRBV6-5
j_call: TRBJ1-1
d_call: NA
cdr3_nt: TGTGCCAGCAGCTACGGGGCAGGGAAGGCTGAAGCTTTCTTT
cdr3_aa: CASSYGAGKAEAFF

clone_size: NA
v_call: TRBV12-3/TRBV12-4
j_call: TRBJ2-5
d_call: TRBD1
cdr3_nt: TGTGCCAGCAGCAGGACAGGGGGCGGGACCCAGTACTTC
cdr3_aa: CASSRTGGGTQYF

clone_size: NA
v_call: TRBV19
j_call: TRBJ1-4
d_call: NA
cdr3_nt: TGTGCCAGTCTGGGTTGGGGCAGGGATGAAAAACTGTTTTTT
cdr3_aa: CASLGWGRDEKLFF

clone_size: NA
v_call: TRBV2
j_call: TRBJ2-7
d_call: NA
cdr3_nt: TGTGCCAGCAGTGAAGACACCTCAATCTACGAGCAGTACTTC
cdr3_aa: CASSEDTSIYEQYF

clone_size: NA
v_call: TRBV28
j_call: TRBJ1-2
d_call: NA
cdr3_nt: TGTGCCAGCAGTTACCGAGGTCGTAGGAATGGCTACACCTTC
cdr3_aa: CASSYRGRRNGYTF

clone_size: NA
v_call: TRBV5-1
j_call: TRBJ2-1
d_call: NA
cdr3_nt: TGCGCCAGCAGCACGGAGGATGAGCAGTTCTTC
cdr3_aa: CASSTEDEQFF

clone_size: NA
v_call: TRBV2
j_call: TRBJ2-7
d_call: TRBD2
cdr3_nt: TGTGCCAGCAGGCCAGCGGGGCTCTCCTACGAGCAGTACTTC
cdr3_aa: CASRPAGLSYEQYF

clone_size: NA
v_call: TRBV7-2
j_call: TRBJ1-2
d_call: TRBD1
cdr3_nt: TGTGCCAGCAGCTTAGGACGACAGGGGGCGCGTGGCTACACCTTC
cdr3_aa: CASSLGRQGARGYTF

clone_size: NA
v_call: TRBV5-1
j_call: TRBJ1-1
d_call: NA
cdr3_nt: TGCGCCAGCAGCTTGGAGGAGAAAATGAACACTGAAGCTTTCTTT
cdr3_aa: CASSLEEKMNTEAFF

clone_size: once
v_call: TRBV30
j_call: TRBJ2-7
d_call: NA
cdr3_nt: TGTGCCGGCGGGACGGGGCCATCCTACGAGCAGTACTTC
cdr3_aa: CAGGTGPSYEQYF

clone_size: few
v_call: TRBV18
j_call: TRBJ2-7
d_call: NA
cdr3_nt: TGTGCCAGCTCCACGGGATACTACGAGCAGTACTTC
cdr3_aa: CASSTGYYEQYF

clone_size: NA
v_call: TRBV18
j_call: TRBJ1-4
d_call: NA
cdr3_nt: TGTGCCAGCTCACCGAATTTTTTCTACACTAATGAAAAACTGTTTTTT
cdr3_aa: CASSPNFFYTNEKLFF

clone_size: NA
v_call: TRBV5-8
j_call: TRBJ1-1
d_call: NA
cdr3_nt: TGTGCCAGCAGCTTGGATTGGCTTACCGCTGAAGCTTTCTTT
cdr3_aa: CASSLDWLTAEAFF

clone_size: once
v_call: TRBV10-3
j_call: TRBJ1-1
d_call: TRBD1
cdr3_nt: TGTGCCATCAACCGGGACAGTATGAACACTGAAGCTTTCTTT
cdr3_aa: CAINRDSMNTEAFF

clone_size: NA
v_call: TRBV5-1
j_call: TRBJ2-3
d_call: TRBD2
cdr3_nt: TGCGCCAGCAGCTTGGGACTAGCGGGGGTAGATACGCAGTATTTT
cdr3_aa: CASSLGLAGVDTQYF

clone_size: few
v_call: TRBV19
j_call: TRBJ2-2
d_call: NA
cdr3_nt: TGTGCCAGTAGTCTAACGGGGGTTAAAGGGGAGCTGTTTTTT
cdr3_aa: CASSLTGVKGELFF

clone_size: NA
v_call: TRBV2
j_call: TRBJ2-3
d_call: TRBD2
cdr3_nt: TGTGCCAGCACCCGAGCGGGGGCCACAGATACGCAGTATTTT
cdr3_aa: CASTRAGATDTQYF

clone_size: NA
v_call: TRBV7-9
j_call: TRBJ1-1
d_call: NA
cdr3_nt: TGTGCCAGCAGCCTCTCAGGGCCCAACACTGAAGCTTTCTTT
cdr3_aa: CASSLSGPNTEAFF

clone_size: NA
v_call: TRBV5-1
j_call: TRBJ1-2
d_call: NA
cdr3_nt: TGCGCCAGCAACCCTGGTCGGGGGAACTATGGCTACACCTTC
cdr3_aa: CASNPGRGNYGYTF

clone_size: NA
v_call: TRBV6-5
j_call: TRBJ1-5
d_call: NA
cdr3_nt: TGTGCCAGCAGCCCCGGGGGTACCGGCAATCAGCCCCAGCATTTT
cdr3_aa: CASSPGGTGNQPQHF

clone_size: NA
v_call: TRBV6-1
j_call: TRBJ2-2
d_call: NA
cdr3_nt: TGTGCCAGCAGTGGACCGCCGGGGAAGGAGAACACCGGGGAGCTGTTTTTT
cdr3_aa: CASSGPPGKENTGELFF

clone_size: NA
v_call: TRBV2
j_call: TRBJ1-2
d_call: TRBD1
cdr3_nt: TGTGCCAGCAGTGGGGACAGAAGCTATGGCTACACCTTC
cdr3_aa: CASSGDRSYGYTF

clone_size: NA
v_call: TRBV29-1
j_call: TRBJ1-6
d_call: NA
cdr3_nt: TGCAGCGTCGGGGGGGCCCCTCGGAGGAGGTCACCCCTCCACTTT
cdr3_aa: CSVGGAPRRRSPLHF

clone_size: NA
v_call: TRBV5-5
j_call: TRBJ1-4
d_call: NA
cdr3_nt: TGTGCCAGCAGCTCCTCGGGGACTAATGAAAAACTGTTTTTT
cdr3_aa: CASSSSGTNEKLFF

clone_size: NA
v_call: TRBV11-2
j_call: TRBJ2-5
d_call: TRBD2
cdr3_nt: TGTGCCAGCAGCTTAGGGCGGGGGCAAGAGACCCAGTACTTC
cdr3_aa: CASSLGRGQETQYF

clone_size: once
v_call: TRBV7-6
j_call: TRBJ2-3
d_call: TRBD2
cdr3_nt: TGTGCCAGCAGCTTACTAGCGGGGGGGCCCATAGATACGCAGTATTTT
cdr3_aa: CASSLLAGGPIDTQYF

clone_size: NA
v_call: TRBV6-5
j_call: TRBJ1-5
d_call: NA
cdr3_nt: TGTGCCAGCAGCGCGGACAGTCTCAATCAGCCCCAGCATTTT
cdr3_aa: CASSADSLNQPQHF

clone_size: NA
v_call: TRBV28
j_call: TRBJ1-2
d_call: TRBD1
cdr3_nt: TGTGCCAGCAGTCTTGGGACAGGGCATAATGGCTACACCTTC
cdr3_aa: CASSLGTGHNGYTF

clone_size: NA
v_call: TRBV3-1/TRBV3-2
j_call: TRBJ1-6
d_call: TRBD1
cdr3_nt: TGTGCCAGCAGCCTGACAGGGGGTAATTCACCCCTCCACTTT
cdr3_aa: CASSLTGGNSPLHF

clone_size: NA
v_call: TRBV9
j_call: TRBJ2-2
d_call: NA
cdr3_nt: TGTGCCAGCAGCGTAGGGGGAGCAAACACCGGGGAGCTGTTTTTT
cdr3_aa: CASSVGGANTGELFF

clone_size: once
v_call: TRBV10-3
j_call: TRBJ2-7
d_call: TRBD1
cdr3_nt: TGTGCCATCAGTGGGGACAGTCTGGGGCAGTACTTC
cdr3_aa: CAISGDSLGQYF

clone_size: NA
v_call: TRBV18
j_call: TRBJ1-1
d_call: NA
cdr3_nt: TGTGCCAGCTCCCCCCAAACAGGGATGAACACTGAAGCTTTCTTT
cdr3_aa: CASSPQTGMNTEAFF

clone_size: NA
v_call: TRBV27
j_call: TRBJ1-6
d_call: NA
cdr3_nt: TGTGCCAGCACAACCACGAGACAGAAGCGCTCACCCCTCCACTTT
cdr3_aa: CASTTTRQKRSPLHF

clone_size: NA
v_call: TRBV15
j_call: TRBJ1-6
d_call: NA
cdr3_nt: TGTGCCACCAGCAGGGGGCGGCCAGCCCTTGGTGGAAATAATTCACCCCTCCACTTT
cdr3_aa: CATSRGRPALGGNNSPLHF